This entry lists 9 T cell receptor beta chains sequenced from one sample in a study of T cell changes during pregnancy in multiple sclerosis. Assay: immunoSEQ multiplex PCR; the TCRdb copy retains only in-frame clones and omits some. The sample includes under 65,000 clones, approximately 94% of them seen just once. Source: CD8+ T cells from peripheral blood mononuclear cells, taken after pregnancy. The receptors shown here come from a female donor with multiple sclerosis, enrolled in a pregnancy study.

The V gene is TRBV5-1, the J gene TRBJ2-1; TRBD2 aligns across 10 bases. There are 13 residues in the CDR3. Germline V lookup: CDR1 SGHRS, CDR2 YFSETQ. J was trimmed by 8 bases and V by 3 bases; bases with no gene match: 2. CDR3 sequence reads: CASSSLAGDEQFF. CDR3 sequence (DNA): TGCGCCAGCAGCTCCCTAGCGGGAGATGAGCAGTTCTTC.

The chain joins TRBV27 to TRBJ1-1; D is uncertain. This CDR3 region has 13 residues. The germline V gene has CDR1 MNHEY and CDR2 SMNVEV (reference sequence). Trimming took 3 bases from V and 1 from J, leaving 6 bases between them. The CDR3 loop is CASSLTSNTEAFF. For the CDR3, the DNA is TGTGCCAGCAGTTTGACATCGAACACTGAAGCTTTCTTT.

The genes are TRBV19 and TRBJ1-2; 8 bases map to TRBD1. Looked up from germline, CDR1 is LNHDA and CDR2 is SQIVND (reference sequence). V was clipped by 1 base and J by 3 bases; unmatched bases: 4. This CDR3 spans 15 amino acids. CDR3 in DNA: TGTGCCAGTAGTATAGGGACAGGGCCTGACTATGGCTACACCTTC. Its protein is CASSIGTGPDYGYTF.

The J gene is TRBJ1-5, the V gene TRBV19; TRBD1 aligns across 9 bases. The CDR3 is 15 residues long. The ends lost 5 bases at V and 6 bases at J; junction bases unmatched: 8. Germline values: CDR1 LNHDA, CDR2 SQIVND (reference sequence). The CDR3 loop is CASSLTGTGFQPQHF. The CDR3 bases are TGTGCCAGTAGTTTAACCGGGACAGGGTTTCAGCCCCAGCATTTT.

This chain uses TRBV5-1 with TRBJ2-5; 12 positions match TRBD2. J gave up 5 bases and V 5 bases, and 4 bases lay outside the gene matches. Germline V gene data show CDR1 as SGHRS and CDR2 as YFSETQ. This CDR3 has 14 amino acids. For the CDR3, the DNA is TGCGCCAGCAGTCTAGCGGGAGGGCCCGAGACCCAGTACTTC. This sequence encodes CASSLAGGPETQYF. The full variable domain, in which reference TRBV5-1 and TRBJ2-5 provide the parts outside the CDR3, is KAGVTQTPRYLIKTRGQQVTLSCSPISGHRSVSWYQQTPGQGLQFLFEYFSETQRNKGNFPGRFSGRQFSNSRSEMNVSTLELGDSALYLCASSLAGGPETQYFGPGTRLLVL.

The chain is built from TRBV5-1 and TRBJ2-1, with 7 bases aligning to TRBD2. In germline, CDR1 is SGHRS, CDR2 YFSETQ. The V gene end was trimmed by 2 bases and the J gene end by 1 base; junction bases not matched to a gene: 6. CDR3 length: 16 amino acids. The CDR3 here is CASSFPLAVSYNEQFF. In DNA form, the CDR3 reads TGCGCCAGCAGCTTTCCCCTAGCGGTTTCCTACAATGAGCAGTTCTTC.

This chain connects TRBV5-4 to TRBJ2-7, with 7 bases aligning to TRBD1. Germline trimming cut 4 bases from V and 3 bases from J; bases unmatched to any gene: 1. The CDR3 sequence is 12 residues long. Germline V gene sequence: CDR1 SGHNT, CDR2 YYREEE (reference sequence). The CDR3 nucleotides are TGTGCCAGCAGCGGGGACAGCTACGAGCAGTACTTC. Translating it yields CASSGDSYEQYF.

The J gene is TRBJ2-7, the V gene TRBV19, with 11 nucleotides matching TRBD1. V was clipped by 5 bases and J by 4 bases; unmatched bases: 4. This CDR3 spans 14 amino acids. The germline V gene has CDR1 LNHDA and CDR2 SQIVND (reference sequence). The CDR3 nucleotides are TGTGCCAGTAGTCTAGGACAGGGGGCTTACGAGCAGTACTTC. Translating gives CASSLGQGAYEQYF.

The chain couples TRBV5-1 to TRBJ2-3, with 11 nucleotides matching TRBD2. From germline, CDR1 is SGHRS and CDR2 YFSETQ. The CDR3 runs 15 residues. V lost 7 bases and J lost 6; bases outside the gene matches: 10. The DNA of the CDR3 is TGCGCCAGCTACCCTGGACTAGCGGGTTCGGATACGCAGTATTTT. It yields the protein CASYPGLAGSDTQYF.